Listed below are T cell receptor beta chains from one sample, sequenced in a study of T cells in Graves' hyperthyroidism and ophthalmopathy. TCRdb re-analysed the multiplex PCR reads in MiXCR, keeping a single row per CDR3 protein. Of 500,000 to 650,000 distinct CDR3 sequences listed, approximately 15% are singletons. Sequenced input: blood. These receptors all stem from a woman between 50 and 59 years old with Graves' ophthalmopathy. Both conserved end residues are part of each CDR3. The order of the fields is clone size, J gene, D gene, V gene, CDR3 DNA, CDR3 protein. D genes are given only for firm matches. Rows may omit the clone size; those that give it use once, few, many or a size class.

>-|TRBJ1-1|-|TRBV6-1
TGTGCCAGCATCAAAGGTACTGGGTCTGAAGCTTTCTTT
CASIKGTGSEAFF
>-|TRBJ2-7|-|TRBV30
TGTGCCTGGAGGCTAACCTGCGAGCAGTACTTC
CAWRLTCEQYF
>many|TRBJ2-1|-|TRBV5-1
TGCGCCAGCAGCTTGCCCGGGGAGCAGTTCTTC
CASSLPGEQFF
>-|TRBJ1-1|-|TRBV4-3
TGCGCCAGCAGCCATGGGGGGGGGGAGGCGGACACTGAAGCTTTCTTT
CASSHGGGEADTEAFF
>-|TRBJ2-5|-|TRBV24-1
TGTGCCACCAGTGATTCAGCAGGGCCACAAGAGACCCAGTACTTC
CATSDSAGPQETQYF
>many|TRBJ2-7|TRBD2|TRBV20-1
TGCAGTGCTAGAGATCGGGCTAGCGGGAGGATTTACGAGCAGTACTTC
CSARDRASGRIYEQYF
>many|TRBJ2-7|TRBD2|TRBV20-1
TGCAGTGCTAGAGTTGCGGGAGGGTCAAAGAATCGATACGAGCAGTACTTC
CSARVAGGSKNRYEQYF
>-|TRBJ1-4|-|TRBV4-2
TGTGCCAGCGGCCATCTACCTCAGGGGCTGGCTGAAAAACTGTTTTTT
CASGHLPQGLAEKLFF
>many|TRBJ2-2|-|TRBV11-3
TGTGCCAGCAGCTTAGTGCGGGCCGGCGGGGAGCTGTTTTTT
CASSLVRAGGELFF
>-|TRBJ2-7|TRBD2|TRBV10-3
TGTGCCATTGCTTATAGCGGGAGGTCTCACAGCTCCTACGAGCAGTACTTC
CAIAYSGRSHSSYEQYF
>-|TRBJ2-1|TRBD2|TRBV19
TGTGCCAGTAGTAGCGGGAGGGTTTACAATGAGCAGTTCTTC
CASSSGRVYNEQFF
>many|TRBJ2-7|-|TRBV12-3/TRBV12-4
TGTGCCAGCAGTTTACGGCAGTACTCCTCCTACGAGCAGTACTTC
CASSLRQYSSYEQYF
>few|TRBJ1-5|-|TRBV7-2
TGTGCCAGCAGCTTTGCCGGGACGTCGATCAATCAGCCCCAGCATTTT
CASSFAGTSINQPQHF
>many|TRBJ1-3|TRBD1|TRBV11-3
TGTGCCAGCAGCTCCCACAGGGGTTCCTCTGGAAACACCATATATTTT
CASSSHRGSSGNTIYF
>few|TRBJ1-5|-|TRBV28
TGTGCCAGCTCGTATTGGAGGGGAGACGGCAATCAGCCCCAGCATTTT
CASSYWRGDGNQPQHF
>-|TRBJ2-2|TRBD2|TRBV6-4
TGTGCCAGCAGTGCTTCGGGTGTAGCGGGGAACACCGGGGAGCTGTTTTTT
CASSASGVAGNTGELFF
>few|TRBJ2-7|-|TRBV2
TGTGCCAGCAGTAAAACCCGCCCCGGGACATCCTACGAGCAGTACTTC
CASSKTRPGTSYEQYF
>-|TRBJ2-2|TRBD2|TRBV7-2
TGTGCCAGCATTTCCCCGGGACTAGAAGCGGGCACCGGGGAGCTGTTTTTT
CASISPGLEAGTGELFF
>many|TRBJ1-1|-|TRBV29-1
TGCAGCCCCCAGCGGGTTATGAACACTGAAGCTTTCTTT
CSPQRVMNTEAFF
>-|TRBJ2-7|-|TRBV11-2
TGTGCCAGCAGCCAAGTCTTACCCGACAGTGACGAGCAGTACTTC
CASSQVLPDSDEQYF
>many|TRBJ2-7|-|TRBV6-1
TGTGCCAGCAGTTCCCACCGGAGAGCCTACGAGCAGTACTTC
CASSSHRRAYEQYF
>many|TRBJ1-1|TRBD1|TRBV5-1
TGCGCCAGCAGCTCTGGACAGGGGAGAGGTACTGAAGCTTTCTTT
CASSSGQGRGTEAFF
>-|TRBJ2-1|TRBD2|TRBV7-9
TGTGCCAGCAGCTCCGGGACTAGCGGGAGAATAGGGGGGAAGTTCTTC
CASSSGTSGRIGGKFF
>few|TRBJ2-3|-|TRBV28
TGTGCCAGCAAATGGACAGCGGGCACAGATACGCAGTATTTT
CASKWTAGTDTQYF
>many|TRBJ2-1|-|TRBV20-1
TGCAGTGCATCCCCTACTGTCAGCTCCTACAATGAGCAGTTCTTC
CSASPTVSSYNEQFF
>-|TRBJ1-2|-|TRBV27
TGTGCCAGCAGTGCGGGGGTGGGCTACACCTTC
CASSAGVGYTF
>-|TRBJ2-7|TRBD2|TRBV6-2/TRBV6-3
TGTGCCAGCAGTTACTCGACTAGCGGGGCCTACGAGCAGTACTTC
CASSYSTSGAYEQYF
>few|TRBJ2-7|TRBD2|TRBV27
TGTGCCAGCAGTTTAGGGAAGGGACTAGCAGCGATCTACGAGCAGTACTTC
CASSLGKGLAAIYEQYF
>-|TRBJ2-2|TRBD1|TRBV29-1
TGCAGCGGTGGGACAGGGGGACCCGGGGAGCTGTTTTTT
CSGGTGGPGELFF
>-|TRBJ2-7|TRBD2|TRBV28
TGTGCCAGCAGTTTAGCGGGAGCTTACGGGCAGTACTTC
CASSLAGAYGQYF
>-|TRBJ1-2|-|TRBV19
TGTGCCAGTAGTCTCGGACATCACAGAAAACACTATGGCTACACCTTC
CASSLGHHRKHYGYTF
>many|TRBJ2-7|-|TRBV28
TGTGCCAGCAGTTTTCGGACAGGGGGAAGTCTAGCGGGAACCTACGAGCAGTACTTC
CASSFRTGGSLAGTYEQYF
>many|TRBJ2-5|-|TRBV13
TGTGCCAGCAGCTTAGGACACTCGCAAGAGACCCAGTACTTC
CASSLGHSQETQYF
>many|TRBJ2-1|TRBD2|TRBV12-5
TGTGCTAGTGCCCCAAGCGGGATAGTTTTCAATGAGCAGTTCTTC
CASAPSGIVFNEQFF
>many|TRBJ1-1|-|TRBV11-2
TGTGCCAGCAGCCCCTTCTTGATAGAAGCTTTCTTT
CASSPFLIEAFF
>few|TRBJ1-3|-|TRBV7-2
TGTGCCAGCAGCTTAGGCTGGGGAGGGAGAAACACCATATATTTT
CASSLGWGGRNTIYF
>-|TRBJ2-1|-|TRBV6-1
TGTGCCAGCAGCCCCGACGGGGGGCTCTACAATGAGCAGTTCTTC
CASSPDGGLYNEQFF
>-|TRBJ1-5|-|TRBV13
TGTGCCAGCAGCGCCGACGGAGCCCGGCAGCCCCAGCATTTT
CASSADGARQPQHF
>-|TRBJ1-3|-|TRBV20-1
TGCAGTGCTTCCCCCACTGGAAACACCATATATTTT
CSASPTGNTIYF
>few|TRBJ2-5|-|TRBV6-2/TRBV6-3
TGTGCCAGCAGTTACTCGGCAGGTCAAGAGACCCAGTACTTC
CASSYSAGQETQYF
>many|TRBJ2-7|-|TRBV10-3
TGTGCCATCAGTGACAGCGTAGACTCCTACGAGCAGTACTTC
CAISDSVDSYEQYF
>many|TRBJ1-1|-|TRBV12-3/TRBV12-4
TGTGCCAGCAGACTCTCAGGGGACGCGGTGAACACTGAAGCTTTCTTT
CASRLSGDAVNTEAFF
>many|TRBJ1-1|TRBD1|TRBV7-9
TGTGCCAGCAGCAACCCGGGACAGGGTTATACTGAAGCTTTCTTT
CASSNPGQGYTEAFF
>-|TRBJ1-5|TRBD1|TRBV24-1
TGTGCCACCAGTGATGACCGGACAGGGATAATCAATCAGCCCCAGCATTTT
CATSDDRTGIINQPQHF
>once|TRBJ1-1|-|TRBV29-1
TGCAGTATTAAAACGGGGGGGGCCACTGAAGCTTCCTTT
CSIKTGGATEASF
>-|TRBJ2-5|TRBD2|TRBV7-8
TGTGCCAGCAGCCCAGGGCTCCCCTTGCGGGAGGGCCAAGAGACCCAGTACTTC
CASSPGLPLREGQETQYF
>many|TRBJ2-4|-|TRBV19
TGTGCCAGTAGTATAGATCCAAGGGGGACCAAAAACATTCAGTACTTC
CASSIDPRGTKNIQYF
>few|TRBJ1-1|-|TRBV19
TGTGCCAGTAGTATTGATCTCGGTAGGCTTGCTTTCTTT
CASSIDLGRLAFF
>-|TRBJ2-7|TRBD2|TRBV24-1
TGTGCCACCAGTGATTGGACTAGCGGGAGCGACGAGCAGTACTTC
CATSDWTSGSDEQYF
>few|TRBJ2-7|-|TRBV5-1
TGCGCCAGCAGCCCGGGACAACGCTCCTACGAGCAGTACTTC
CASSPGQRSYEQYF